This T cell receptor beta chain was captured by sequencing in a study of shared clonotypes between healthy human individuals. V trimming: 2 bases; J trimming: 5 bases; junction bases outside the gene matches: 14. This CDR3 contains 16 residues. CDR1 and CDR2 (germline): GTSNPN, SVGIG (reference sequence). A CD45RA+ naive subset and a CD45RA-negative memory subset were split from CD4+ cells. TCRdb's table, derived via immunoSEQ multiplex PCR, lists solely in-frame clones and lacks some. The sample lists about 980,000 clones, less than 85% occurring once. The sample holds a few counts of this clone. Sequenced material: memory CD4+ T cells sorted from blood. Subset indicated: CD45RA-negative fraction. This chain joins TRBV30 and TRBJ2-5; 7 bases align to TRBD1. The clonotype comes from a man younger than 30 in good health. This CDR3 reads CAWSSKGAGGQETQYF. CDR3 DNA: TGTGCCTGGAGTTCGAAGGGGGCCGGTGGGCAGGAGACCCAGTACTTC.